The 16 T cell receptor beta chains below were found in one sample sequenced in a study of T cell changes during pregnancy in multiple sclerosis. Libraries were prepared by immunoSEQ multiplex PCR; TCRdb keeps only in-frame clonotypes and omits some of them. The table includes around 120,000 clones, about 89% detected once. Sequencing used peripheral blood, obtained after pregnancy. The source is a female donor with multiple sclerosis, enrolled in a pregnancy study.

This sequence joins TRBV11-2 and TRBJ2-7, with D maybe TRBD2 (5 bases). V was shortened by 0 bases and J by 3 bases, with 6 bases between the two germline ends. CDR1 is SGHAT and CDR2 is FQNNGV in the germline V gene. The CDR3 loop spans 13 amino acids. The CDR3 nucleotides read TGTGCCAGCAGCTTAGAACGGGACTACGAGCAGTACTTC. It yields the protein CASSLERDYEQYF.

This chain links TRBV11-2 with TRBJ2-1, with 8 positions matching TRBD2. This CDR3 has 15 amino acids. The germline V gene encodes CDR1 SGHAT and CDR2 FQNNGV. Trimming cost V 3 bases and J 2 bases; bases outside gene matches: 3. The CDR3 DNA follows: TGTGCCAGCAGCTTTCGGGGGGGACCCTACAATGAGCAGTTCTTC. Translating it yields CASSFRGGPYNEQFF.

The gene calls are TRBV6-1 and TRBJ2-7, with TRBD1 matching 7 bases. The V gene end was trimmed by 6 bases and the J gene end by 2 bases; junction bases not matched to a gene: 7. The germline CDR1 and CDR2 sequences are MNHNS and SASEGT. The CDR3 loop spans 14 amino acids. This CDR3 is CASSPTGSTYEQYF. CDR3 in DNA: TGTGCCAGCAGCCCGACAGGGAGTACCTACGAGCAGTACTTC.

The chain couples TRBV14 to TRBJ2-2; 10 nucleotides match TRBD2. The germline CDR1 and CDR2 sequences are SGHDN and FVKESK. CDR3 length: 20 amino acids. The junction had 16 bases not matched to a gene; V was cut back by 2 bases and J by 4 bases. The CDR3 region has the DNA TGTGCCAGCAGCCAAAGCTTAATCCTAGCGGGGGATCTGAGCACCGGGGAGCTGTTTTTT. Translation gives CASSQSLILAGDLSTGELFF.

This clone was detected once. V and J are TRBV6-5 and TRBJ1-1; no definite D call. The CDR3 extends over 12 amino acids. Germline V gene lookup returns CDR1 MNHEY and CDR2 SVGAGI. V was clipped by 6 bases and J by 1 base, with 6 bases between them. CDR3 nucleotides: TGTGCCAGCAGGACGGGGAACACTGAAGCTTTCTTT. Encoded protein: CASRTGNTEAFF.

The J gene is TRBJ1-1, the V gene TRBV6-5, with a tentative D call TRBD1 (6 bases). V shed 7 bases and J shed 7 bases, with 19 bases lying between them. CDR1 and CDR2 from the germline V gene are MNHEY and SVGAGI. The CDR3 spans 14 residues. CDR3 coding DNA: TGTGCCAGCATCCGAATCACTCGACAGGTTGAAGCTTTCTTT. Translation: CASIRITRQVEAFF.

V usage is TRBV6-5 and J usage is TRBJ1-2, with a weak D call TRBD1 (6 bases). This CDR3 has 15 amino acids. CDR1 is MNHEY, CDR2 SVGAGI, per germline. V was shortened by 4 bases and J by 3 bases, with 15 bases between the two germline ends. The CDR3 here is CASSLLGARDYGYTF. DNA of the CDR3: TGTGCCAGCAGTTTGTTGGGGGCGCGAGACTATGGCTACACCTTC.

V gene TRBV7-3 combines with J gene TRBJ2-3; 10 bases align to TRBD2. CDR1 is SGHTA, CDR2 FQGTGA, per germline. With V trimmed by 5 bases and J by 2 bases, 4 bases remained unmatched. CDR3 length: 15 amino acids. This CDR3 reads CASSPSGGYTDTQYF. In nucleotides, the CDR3 is TGTGCCAGCAGCCCTAGCGGGGGCTACACAGATACGCAGTATTTT.

V and J are TRBV10-1 and TRBJ1-1, with D hard to call. CDR1 and CDR2 (germline): WNHNN, SYGVQD (reference sequence). V shed 10 bases and J shed 7 bases, with 7 bases lying between them. The CDR3 contains 9 residues. The CDR3 region is CATPSEAFF. In DNA form, the CDR3 reads TGCGCCACCCCCAGTGAAGCTTTCTTT.

This clone has only a few counts. The chain recombines TRBV7-6 with TRBJ1-2; D unclear. CDR1 and CDR2 (germline): SGHVS, FNYEAQ. This CDR3 is built from 12 residues. Trimming left V 1 base short and J 6 bases short, with 6 bases between. The CDR3 protein is CASSLDGDGYTF. The CDR3 nucleotides read TGTGCCAGCAGCTTAGACGGTGATGGCTACACCTTC. The variable domain in full, with the rest retrieved from reference TRBV7-6 and TRBJ1-2, is GAGVSQSPRYKVTKRGQDVALRCDPISGHVSLYWYRQALGQGPEFLTYFNYEAQQDKSGLPNDRFSAERPEGSISTLTIQRTEQRDSAMYRCASSLDGDGYTFGSGTRLTVV.

The genes are TRBV6-9 and TRBJ2-1; 14 nucleotides agree with TRBD2. The V and J ends lost 6 bases and 7 bases, in that order; junction bases with no gene match: 8. CDR3 size: 16 residues. Looked up from germline, CDR1 is MNHGY and CDR2 is SVAAGI. The CDR3 here is CASRSGLAGGGNEQFF. Written as DNA, the CDR3 is TGTGCCAGCAGGTCCGGACTAGCGGGGGGTGGGAATGAGCAGTTCTTC.

The rearrangement links TRBV30 to TRBJ1-1; 7 nucleotides line up with TRBD1. The CDR3 totals 12 residues. Germline-derived CDR1 and CDR2 are GTSNPN and SVGIG (reference sequence). V lost 5 bases, J lost 4 bases, and 4 bases stayed unmatched. CDR3 loop: CAWDREVTEAFF. The CDR3, as DNA: TGTGCCTGGGACAGGGAGGTCACTGAAGCTTTCTTT.

The chain employs TRBV6-4 and TRBJ2-2; TRBD2 is a possible D gene (5 bases). Germline V CDR1 and CDR2: MRHNA, SNTAGT. Between the trimmed V and J ends, which lost 6 bases and 3 bases, there was a span of 8 bases. The CDR3 loop spans 13 amino acids. The CDR3 loop reads CASSGDYTGELFF. For the CDR3, the DNA is TGTGCCAGCAGCGGGGATTACACCGGGGAGCTGTTTTTT.

The V gene is TRBV29-1, the J gene TRBJ2-5; 9 bases match TRBD1. CDR1 is SQVTM and CDR2 is ANQGSEA in the germline V gene. Trimming took 7 bases from V and 5 from J; bases not matched to a gene: 8. The CDR3 is 13 amino acids. The CDR3 here is CSALDRGGETQYF. CDR3 coding DNA: TGCAGCGCTCTCGACAGGGGGGGGGAGACCCAGTACTTC.

This chain uses TRBV5-1 with TRBJ1-5; a weak D match, TRBD1 (5 bases). The CDR3 contains 13 residues. Germline values: CDR1 SGHRS, CDR2 YFSETQ. The V end was cut by 0 bases, the J end by 4 bases, with 5 bases between. As DNA, the CDR3 is TGCGCCAGCAGCTTGGGACAGAATCAGCCCCAGCATTTT. This encodes CASSLGQNQPQHF.

The chain is built from TRBV10-3 and TRBJ1-3; D ambiguous. Trimming took off 6 bases at V and 6 bases at J, with 21 bases between the two ends. The length of the CDR3 is 16 residues. Germline values: CDR1 ENHRY, CDR2 SYGVKD. The CDR3 spells CAIRVQDNHYTNTIYF. The CDR3 bases are TGTGCCATCAGGGTCCAAGACAACCATTATACAAACACCATATATTTT.